This TCR beta chain was captured by sequencing in a study of T-cell reconstitution after alpha-beta-depleted transplantation in children. Overall study findings and caveats: The study reportedly traced alpha-beta T cells about two months after transplant to several hundred expanded graft clones. Several patients had high TCRbeta diversity at day 60; it came from surviving recipient T cells and thymic progenitors.

The J segment lost 6 bases and the V segment lost 0 bases, leaving 16 bases of the junction unmatched. Germline CDR1 and CDR2: SGHNT and YYREEE (reference sequence). The CDR3 is 19 amino acids. For this clonotype: Its antigen is unidentified.

Unique molecular identifiers were incorporated during preparation of the TCRbeta library. TCRdb fed the PCR reads into MiXCR, producing one record per CDR3 protein. The sample holds roughly 310,000 distinct CDR3 sequences, 23% seen once. The sequence was collected from a male patient between 10 and 17 years old who had a stem cell transplant for acute lymphoblastic leukemia, so the T cells may come from the graft donor. Sequenced here: PBMCs, mostly from graft donor cells, sampled 180 days after TCRalphabeta/CD19-depleted stem cell transplant. V is TRBV5-4 and J is TRBJ2-3; 10 nucleotides line up with TRBD2. CDR3 DNA: TGTGCCAGCAGCTTGGTAGGGCTAGCGGGAGCCCTATCGGGGGATACGCAGTATTTT. It yields the protein CASSLVGLAGALSGDTQYF.